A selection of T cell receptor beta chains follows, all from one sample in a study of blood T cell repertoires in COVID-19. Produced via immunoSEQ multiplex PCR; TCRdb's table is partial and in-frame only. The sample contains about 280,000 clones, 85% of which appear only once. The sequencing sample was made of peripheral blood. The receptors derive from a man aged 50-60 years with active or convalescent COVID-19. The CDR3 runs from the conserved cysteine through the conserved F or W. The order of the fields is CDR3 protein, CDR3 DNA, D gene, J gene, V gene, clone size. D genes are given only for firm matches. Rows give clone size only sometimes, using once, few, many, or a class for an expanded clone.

CDR3aa: CASSSGGGVNTEAFF; CDR3nt: TGCGCCAGCAGCTCGGGAGGCGGGGTGAACACTGAAGCTTTCTTT; d_gene: -; j_gene: TRBJ1-1; v_gene: TRBV5-1; abundance: few
CDR3aa: CASKGLAGGLNTGELFF; CDR3nt: TGTGCCAGCAAGGGACTAGCGGGAGGGCTGAACACCGGGGAGCTGTTTTTT; d_gene: TRBD2; j_gene: TRBJ2-2; v_gene: TRBV2; abundance: -
CDR3aa: CASSKEGVLSYEQYF; CDR3nt: TGTGCCAGCAGCAAAGAAGGGGTCCTATCCTACGAGCAGTACTTC; d_gene: -; j_gene: TRBJ2-7; v_gene: TRBV21-1; abundance: -
CDR3aa: CASSRQAGSTDTQYF; CDR3nt: TGCGCCAGCAGCCGGCAGGCGGGAAGCACAGATACGCAGTATTTT; d_gene: -; j_gene: TRBJ2-3; v_gene: TRBV5-1; abundance: -
CDR3aa: CASSDWTRFNEQFF; CDR3nt: TGTGCCAGCAGTGATTGGACTAGATTCAATGAGCAGTTCTTC; d_gene: TRBD2; j_gene: TRBJ2-1; v_gene: TRBV2; abundance: -
CDR3aa: CASSQDGLRGRSYNEQFF; CDR3nt: TGTGCCAGCAGCCAAGATGGGCTCAGGGGGCGCTCCTACAATGAGCAGTTCTTC; d_gene: TRBD1; j_gene: TRBJ2-1; v_gene: TRBV3-1/TRBV3-2; abundance: -
CDR3aa: CASSPYSGNGDTQYF; CDR3nt: TGTGCCAGCAGTCCCTACAGCGGGAACGGAGATACGCAGTATTTT; d_gene: TRBD2; j_gene: TRBJ2-3; v_gene: TRBV6-2/TRBV6-3; abundance: -
CDR3aa: CASSLDRGGTEAFF; CDR3nt: TGTGCCAGCAGCTTGGACAGGGGTGGTACTGAAGCTTTCTTT; d_gene: TRBD1; j_gene: TRBJ1-1; v_gene: TRBV5-4; abundance: -
CDR3aa: CSVEGTGSSGTGELFF; CDR3nt: TGCAGCGTTGAAGGAACAGGATCTTCAGGGACCGGGGAGCTGTTTTTT; d_gene: -; j_gene: TRBJ2-2; v_gene: TRBV29-1; abundance: -
CDR3aa: CASSQRWRMLYNEQFF; CDR3nt: TGTGCCAGCAGCCAACGGTGGCGGATGTTATACAATGAGCAGTTCTTC; d_gene: -; j_gene: TRBJ2-1; v_gene: TRBV4-2; abundance: -
CDR3aa: CASLGQPGGQFF; CDR3nt: TGTGCCAGCCTGGGGCAGCCCGGTGGGCAGTTCTTC; d_gene: -; j_gene: TRBJ2-1; v_gene: TRBV6-5; abundance: -
CDR3aa: CASSLSAQVNTEAFF; CDR3nt: TGTGCCAGCAGCTTGTCAGCCCAGGTGAACACTGAAGCTTTCTTT; d_gene: -; j_gene: TRBJ1-1; v_gene: TRBV11-2; abundance: -
CDR3aa: CASSSYRGGTEAFF; CDR3nt: TGCGCCAGCAGCTCGTACAGGGGGGGCACTGAAGCTTTCTTT; d_gene: TRBD1; j_gene: TRBJ1-1; v_gene: TRBV5-1; abundance: -
CDR3aa: CASSYIRRSNSPLHF; CDR3nt: TGTGCCAGCAGTTACATCCGGCGGTCGAATTCACCCCTCCACTTT; d_gene: -; j_gene: TRBJ1-6; v_gene: TRBV6-6; abundance: -
CDR3aa: CASSLGRRAYEQYF; CDR3nt: TGTGCCAGCAGCTTAGGGCGGAGGGCCTACGAGCAGTACTTC; d_gene: -; j_gene: TRBJ2-7; v_gene: TRBV7-2; abundance: -
CDR3aa: CASSGRALPNEQFF; CDR3nt: TGTGCCAGCAGTGGCCGAGCGCTCCCCAATGAGCAGTTCTTC; d_gene: -; j_gene: TRBJ2-1; v_gene: TRBV25-1; abundance: -
CDR3aa: CASSQGSSGPYEQYF; CDR3nt: TGTGCCAGCTCACAGGGGTCCTCCGGTCCATACGAGCAGTACTTC; d_gene: -; j_gene: TRBJ2-7; v_gene: TRBV18; abundance: -
CDR3aa: CASSSRTGGDSPLHF; CDR3nt: TGTGCCAGCAGCTCCCGGACAGGGGGAGATTCACCCCTCCACTTT; d_gene: TRBD1; j_gene: TRBJ1-6; v_gene: TRBV7-6; abundance: -
CDR3aa: CASSLDGATGEAFF; CDR3nt: TGCGCCAGCAGCTTGGATGGGGCGACGGGTGAAGCTTTCTTT; d_gene: -; j_gene: TRBJ1-1; v_gene: TRBV5-1; abundance: -
CDR3aa: CASQLGGAGSGYTF; CDR3nt: TGTGCCAGCCAGTTGGGCGGGGCTGGCAGTGGCTACACCTTC; d_gene: -; j_gene: TRBJ1-2; v_gene: TRBV19; abundance: few
CDR3aa: CASSLSLRSDEQFF; CDR3nt: TGTGCCAGCAGCTTAAGTCTAAGGAGCGATGAGCAGTTCTTC; d_gene: -; j_gene: TRBJ2-1; v_gene: TRBV7-8; abundance: -
CDR3aa: CASSQTINLNTEAFF; CDR3nt: TGCGCCAGCAGCCAAACAATAAATTTGAACACTGAAGCTTTCTTT; d_gene: -; j_gene: TRBJ1-1; v_gene: TRBV4-1; abundance: -
CDR3aa: CAWSVNGYGYTF; CDR3nt: TGTGCCTGGAGTGTAAACGGCTATGGCTACACCTTC; d_gene: -; j_gene: TRBJ1-2; v_gene: TRBV30; abundance: -
CDR3aa: CASSGQLNQPQHF; CDR3nt: TGTGCCAGCAGTGGACAGCTCAATCAGCCCCAGCATTTT; d_gene: -; j_gene: TRBJ1-5; v_gene: TRBV2; abundance: once
CDR3aa: CASSQVEGGAGNSPLHF; CDR3nt: TGTGCCAGCAGCCAAGTGGAAGGGGGCGCGGGGAATTCACCCCTCCACTTT; d_gene: TRBD1; j_gene: TRBJ1-6; v_gene: TRBV4-2; abundance: -
CDR3aa: CASMEGLDYNEQFF; CDR3nt: TGTGCCAGTATGGAGGGCTTAGACTACAATGAGCAGTTCTTC; d_gene: -; j_gene: TRBJ2-1; v_gene: TRBV19; abundance: -
CDR3aa: CASSPQGNWGEKLFF; CDR3nt: TGTGCCAGCAGCCCACAGGGGAATTGGGGGGAAAAACTGTTTTTT; d_gene: TRBD1; j_gene: TRBJ1-4; v_gene: TRBV7-2; abundance: -
CDR3aa: CASSLEVTSAYNEQFF; CDR3nt: TGCGCCAGCAGCTTGGAGGTGACTAGCGCCTACAATGAGCAGTTCTTC; d_gene: TRBD2; j_gene: TRBJ2-1; v_gene: TRBV5-1; abundance: -
CDR3aa: CASAGGGSYEQYF; CDR3nt: TGTGCCAGCGCGGGGGGGGGTTCCTACGAGCAGTACTTC; d_gene: TRBD2; j_gene: TRBJ2-7; v_gene: TRBV9; abundance: -
CDR3aa: CASSLQPTGDYGYTF; CDR3nt: TGTGCCAGCTCACTACAACCTACAGGGGACTATGGCTACACCTTC; d_gene: TRBD1; j_gene: TRBJ1-2; v_gene: TRBV18; abundance: -
CDR3aa: CASSYSRGRNEQFF; CDR3nt: TGTGCCAGCAGTTACTCGCGGGGACGGAATGAGCAGTTCTTC; d_gene: -; j_gene: TRBJ2-1; v_gene: TRBV6-5; abundance: -
CDR3aa: CAWSEDSNYGYTF; CDR3nt: TGTGCCTGGAGTGAGGACAGTAACTATGGCTACACCTTC; d_gene: -; j_gene: TRBJ1-2; v_gene: TRBV30; abundance: -
CDR3aa: CASSLQVNTEAFF; CDR3nt: TGTGCCAGCAGCTTACAGGTGAACACTGAAGCTTTCTTT; d_gene: -; j_gene: TRBJ1-1; v_gene: TRBV7-6; abundance: -
CDR3aa: CASSQTRGSNTIYF; CDR3nt: TGTGCCAGCAGCCAGACCAGGGGATCGAACACCATATATTTT; d_gene: -; j_gene: TRBJ1-3; v_gene: TRBV7-2; abundance: -
CDR3aa: CAISDSGNTEAFF; CDR3nt: TGTGCCATCAGTGATTCAGGGAACACTGAAGCTTTCTTT; d_gene: -; j_gene: TRBJ1-1; v_gene: TRBV10-3; abundance: -
CDR3aa: CASSRDRGGISSYNEQFF; CDR3nt: TGTGCCAGCAGCCGGGACAGGGGGGGAATTAGCTCCTACAATGAGCAGTTCTTC; d_gene: TRBD1; j_gene: TRBJ2-1; v_gene: TRBV13; abundance: -
CDR3aa: CASSQMQGAGNQPQHF; CDR3nt: TGCGCCAGCAGCCAAATGCAGGGGGCTGGCAATCAGCCCCAGCATTTT; d_gene: TRBD1; j_gene: TRBJ1-5; v_gene: TRBV4-1; abundance: -
CDR3aa: CASSPGQGTNTQYF; CDR3nt: TGTGCCAGCAGCCCGGGACAGGGGACCAATACGCAGTATTTT; d_gene: TRBD1; j_gene: TRBJ2-3; v_gene: TRBV7-3; abundance: -
CDR3aa: CASSGLAGGRGETQYF; CDR3nt: TGTGCCAGCAGCGGACTAGCGGGAGGACGTGGAGAGACCCAGTACTTC; d_gene: TRBD2; j_gene: TRBJ2-5; v_gene: TRBV2; abundance: few
CDR3aa: CASSQEPASSTEAFF; CDR3nt: TGCGCCAGCAGCCAAGAGCCCGCATCCAGCACTGAAGCTTTCTTT; d_gene: -; j_gene: TRBJ1-1; v_gene: TRBV4-1; abundance: few
CDR3aa: CASSQDRYTGELFF; CDR3nt: TGTGCCAGCAGCCAAGACAGGTACACCGGGGAGCTGTTTTTT; d_gene: -; j_gene: TRBJ2-2; v_gene: TRBV7-9; abundance: -
CDR3aa: CASSELVQEQFF; CDR3nt: TGCGCCAGCAGTGAGTTGGTGCAGGAGCAGTTCTTC; d_gene: -; j_gene: TRBJ2-1; v_gene: TRBV10-2; abundance: -
CDR3aa: CASSLGKTYNQPQHF; CDR3nt: TGTGCCAGCAGCTTGGGGAAGACATATAATCAGCCCCAGCATTTT; d_gene: -; j_gene: TRBJ1-5; v_gene: TRBV5-8; abundance: -
CDR3aa: CASSRSGANTGELFF; CDR3nt: TGTGCCAGCTCACGGTCCGGGGCGAACACCGGGGAGCTGTTTTTT; d_gene: -; j_gene: TRBJ2-2; v_gene: TRBV18; abundance: -
CDR3aa: CASSLTVNEKLFF; CDR3nt: TGTGCCAGCAGCTTGACAGTTAATGAAAAACTGTTTTTT; d_gene: -; j_gene: TRBJ1-4; v_gene: TRBV7-9; abundance: -